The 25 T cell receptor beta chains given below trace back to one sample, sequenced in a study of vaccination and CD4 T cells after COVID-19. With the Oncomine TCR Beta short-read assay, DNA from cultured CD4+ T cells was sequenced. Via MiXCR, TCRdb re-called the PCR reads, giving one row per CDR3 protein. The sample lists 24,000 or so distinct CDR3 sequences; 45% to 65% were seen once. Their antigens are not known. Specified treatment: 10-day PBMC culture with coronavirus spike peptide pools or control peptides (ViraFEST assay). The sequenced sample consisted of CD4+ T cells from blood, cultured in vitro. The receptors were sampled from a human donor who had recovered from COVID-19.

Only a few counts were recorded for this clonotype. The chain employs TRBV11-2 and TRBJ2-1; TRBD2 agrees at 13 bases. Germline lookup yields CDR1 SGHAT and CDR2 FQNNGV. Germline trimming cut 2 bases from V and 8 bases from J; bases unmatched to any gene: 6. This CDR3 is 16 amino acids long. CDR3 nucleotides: TGTGCCAGCAGCTTACTACTAGCGGGGGGGGCCCATGAGCAGTTCTTC. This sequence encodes CASSLLLAGGAHEQFF.

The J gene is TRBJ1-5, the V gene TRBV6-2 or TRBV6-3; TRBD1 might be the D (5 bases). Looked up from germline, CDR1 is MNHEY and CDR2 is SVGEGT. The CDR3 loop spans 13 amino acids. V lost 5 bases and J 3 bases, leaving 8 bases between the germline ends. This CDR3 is CASSRGVNQPQHF. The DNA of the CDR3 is TGTGCCAGCAGTCGGGGGGTCAATCAGCCCCAGCATTTT.

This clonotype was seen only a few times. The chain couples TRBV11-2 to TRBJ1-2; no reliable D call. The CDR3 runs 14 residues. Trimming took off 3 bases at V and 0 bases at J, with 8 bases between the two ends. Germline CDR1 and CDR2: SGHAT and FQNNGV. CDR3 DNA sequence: TGTGCCAGCAGCTTGGCCAGCACTAACTATGGCTACACCTTC. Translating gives CASSLASTNYGYTF.

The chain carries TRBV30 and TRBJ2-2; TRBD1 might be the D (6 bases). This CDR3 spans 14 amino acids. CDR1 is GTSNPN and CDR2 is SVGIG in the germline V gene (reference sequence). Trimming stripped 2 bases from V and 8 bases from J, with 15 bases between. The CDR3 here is CAWSPGHPAGELFF. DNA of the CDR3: TGTGCCTGGAGTCCGGGACATCCGGCGGGGGAGCTGTTTTTT.

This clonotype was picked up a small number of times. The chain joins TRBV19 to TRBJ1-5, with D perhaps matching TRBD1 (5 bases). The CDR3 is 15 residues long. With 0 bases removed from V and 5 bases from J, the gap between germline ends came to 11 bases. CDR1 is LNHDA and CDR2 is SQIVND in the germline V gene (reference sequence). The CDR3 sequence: CASSIEAGGYQPQHF. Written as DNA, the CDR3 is TGTGCCAGTAGTATAGAGGCGGGGGGGTATCAGCCCCAGCATTTT.

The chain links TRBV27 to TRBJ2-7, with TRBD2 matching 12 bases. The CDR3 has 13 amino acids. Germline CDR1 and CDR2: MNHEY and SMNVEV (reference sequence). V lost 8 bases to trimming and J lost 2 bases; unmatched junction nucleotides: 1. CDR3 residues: CASRTSGAYEQYF. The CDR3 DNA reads TGTGCCAGCCGGACTAGCGGGGCCTACGAGCAGTACTTC.

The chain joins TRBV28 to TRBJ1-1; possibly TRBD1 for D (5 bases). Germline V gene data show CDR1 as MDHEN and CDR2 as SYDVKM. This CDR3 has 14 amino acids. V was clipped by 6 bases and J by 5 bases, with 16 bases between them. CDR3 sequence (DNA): TGTGCCAGCAGCGAAACAAATCAGGGAACTGAAGCTTTCTTT. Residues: CASSETNQGTEAFF.

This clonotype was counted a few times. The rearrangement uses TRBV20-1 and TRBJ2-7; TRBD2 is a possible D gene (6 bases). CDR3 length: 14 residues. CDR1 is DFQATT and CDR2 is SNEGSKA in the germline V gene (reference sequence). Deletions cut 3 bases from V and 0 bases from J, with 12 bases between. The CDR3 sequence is CSASGGSYSYEQYF. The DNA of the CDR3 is TGCAGTGCTAGCGGGGGTAGCTACTCCTACGAGCAGTACTTC.

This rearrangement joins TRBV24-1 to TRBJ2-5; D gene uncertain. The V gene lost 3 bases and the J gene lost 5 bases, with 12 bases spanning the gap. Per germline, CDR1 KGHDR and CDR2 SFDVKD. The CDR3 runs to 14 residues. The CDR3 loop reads CATSDPRGAETQYF. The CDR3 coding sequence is TGTGCCACCAGTGATCCACGAGGCGCCGAGACCCAGTACTTC.

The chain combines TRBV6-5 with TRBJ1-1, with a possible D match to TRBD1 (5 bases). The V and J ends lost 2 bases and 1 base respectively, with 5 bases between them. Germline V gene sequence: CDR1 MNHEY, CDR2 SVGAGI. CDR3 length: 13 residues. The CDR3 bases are TGTGCCAGCAGTTACGGACAGAACACTGAAGCTTTCTTT. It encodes CASSYGQNTEAFF.

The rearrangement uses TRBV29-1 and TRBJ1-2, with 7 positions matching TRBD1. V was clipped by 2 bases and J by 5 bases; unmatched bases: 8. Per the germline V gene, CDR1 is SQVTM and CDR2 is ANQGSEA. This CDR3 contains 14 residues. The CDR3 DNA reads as TGCAGCGTTGAACCGACAGGGCTTGGGTATGGCTACACCTTC. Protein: CSVEPTGLGYGYTF.

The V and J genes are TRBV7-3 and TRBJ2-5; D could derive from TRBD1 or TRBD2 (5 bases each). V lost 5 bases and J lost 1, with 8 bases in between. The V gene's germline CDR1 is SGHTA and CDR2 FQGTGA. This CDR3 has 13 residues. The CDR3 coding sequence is TGTGCCAGCAGCCCCGGGACCCAAGAGACCCAGTACTTC. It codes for CASSPGTQETQYF.

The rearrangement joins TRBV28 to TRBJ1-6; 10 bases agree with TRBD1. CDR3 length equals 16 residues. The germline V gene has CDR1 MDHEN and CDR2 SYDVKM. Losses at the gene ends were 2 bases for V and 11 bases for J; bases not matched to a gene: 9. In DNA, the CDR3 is TGTGCCAGCAGTTTAGATTCGCGACAGGGGGCTGCACCCCTCCACTTT. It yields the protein CASSLDSRQGAAPLHF.

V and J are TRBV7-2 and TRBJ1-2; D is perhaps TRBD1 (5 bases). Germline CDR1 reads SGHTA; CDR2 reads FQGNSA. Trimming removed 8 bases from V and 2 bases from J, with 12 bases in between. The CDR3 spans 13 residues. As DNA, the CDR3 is TGTGCCAGCGCCTACAGGCTGAACTATGGCTACACCTTC. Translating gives CASAYRLNYGYTF.

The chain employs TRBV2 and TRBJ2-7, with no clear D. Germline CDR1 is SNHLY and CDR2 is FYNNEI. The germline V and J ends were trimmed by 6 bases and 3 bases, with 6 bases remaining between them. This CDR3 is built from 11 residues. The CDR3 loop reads CASRQSYEQYF. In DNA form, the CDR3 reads TGTGCCAGCAGGCAGAGCTACGAGCAGTACTTC. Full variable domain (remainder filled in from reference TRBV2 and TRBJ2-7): EPEVTQTPSHQVTQMGQEVILRCVPISNHLYFYWYRQILGQKVEFLVSFYNNEISEKSEIFDDQFSVERPDGSNFTLKIRSTKLEDSAMYFCASRQSYEQYFGPGTRLTVT.

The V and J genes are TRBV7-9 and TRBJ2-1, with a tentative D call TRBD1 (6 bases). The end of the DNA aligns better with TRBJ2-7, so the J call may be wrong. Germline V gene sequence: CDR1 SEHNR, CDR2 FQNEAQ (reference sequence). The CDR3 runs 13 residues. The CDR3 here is CASSLDSAYEQYF. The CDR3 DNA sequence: TGTGCCAGCAGCTTGGACAGCGCCTACGAGCAGTACTTC.

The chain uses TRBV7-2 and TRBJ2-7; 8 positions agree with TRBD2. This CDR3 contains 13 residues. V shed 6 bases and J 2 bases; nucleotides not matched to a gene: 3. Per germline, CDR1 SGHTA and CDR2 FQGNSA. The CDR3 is CASRRGATYEQYF. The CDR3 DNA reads TGTGCCAGCAGGCGGGGGGCAACCTACGAGCAGTACTTC.

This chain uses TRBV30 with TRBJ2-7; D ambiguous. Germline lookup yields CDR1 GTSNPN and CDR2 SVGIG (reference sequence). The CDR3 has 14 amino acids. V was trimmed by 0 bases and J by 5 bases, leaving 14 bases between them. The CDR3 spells CAWSVLLGSNEQYF. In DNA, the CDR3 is TGTGCCTGGAGTGTTCTCCTGGGGTCGAACGAGCAGTACTTC.

The DNA for the CDR3 is TGCAGTGCTTCCCGGGGGCAAGGTCCTTACGAGCAGTACTTC. Its protein product is CSASRGQGPYEQYF. V usage is TRBV20-1 and J usage is TRBJ2-7, with D perhaps being TRBD1 or TRBD2 (6 bases each). CDR1 and CDR2 (germline): DFQATT, SNEGSKA (reference sequence). This CDR3 is 14 amino acids long. V lost 5 bases to trimming and J lost 4 bases, with 18 bases between them.

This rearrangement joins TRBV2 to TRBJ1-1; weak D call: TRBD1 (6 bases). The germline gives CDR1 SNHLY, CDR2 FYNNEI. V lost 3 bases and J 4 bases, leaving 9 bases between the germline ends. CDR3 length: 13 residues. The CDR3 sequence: CASSDQGSTEAFF. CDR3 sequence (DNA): TGTGCCAGCAGTGATCAGGGGAGCACTGAAGCTTTCTTT.

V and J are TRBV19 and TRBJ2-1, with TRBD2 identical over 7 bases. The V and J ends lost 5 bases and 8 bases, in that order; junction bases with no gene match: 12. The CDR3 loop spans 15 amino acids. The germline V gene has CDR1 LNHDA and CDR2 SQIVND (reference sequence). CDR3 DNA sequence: TGTGCCAGTAGTCCGCGGGGGAGGGGAAGGGATGAGCAGTTCTTC. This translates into CASSPRGRGRDEQFF.

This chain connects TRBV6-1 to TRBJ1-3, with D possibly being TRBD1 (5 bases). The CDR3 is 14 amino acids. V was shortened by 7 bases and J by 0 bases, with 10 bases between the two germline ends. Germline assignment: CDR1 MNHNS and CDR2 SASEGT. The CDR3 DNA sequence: TGTGCCAGCACCATGGGGGGCTCTGGAAACACCATATATTTT. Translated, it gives CASTMGGSGNTIYF.

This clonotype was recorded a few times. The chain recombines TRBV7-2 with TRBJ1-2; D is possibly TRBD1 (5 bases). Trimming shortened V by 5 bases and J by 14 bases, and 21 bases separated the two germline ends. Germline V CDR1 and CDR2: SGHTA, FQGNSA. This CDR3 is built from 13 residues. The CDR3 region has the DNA TGTGCCAGCAGCCAGACCGGGACCGAAAATCCGACCTTC. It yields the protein CASSQTGTENPTF.

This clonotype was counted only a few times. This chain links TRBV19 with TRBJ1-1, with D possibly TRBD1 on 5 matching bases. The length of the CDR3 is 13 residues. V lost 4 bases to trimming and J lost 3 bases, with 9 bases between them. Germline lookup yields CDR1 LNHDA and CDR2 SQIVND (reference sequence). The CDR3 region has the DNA TGTGCCAGTAGTACAGACAGAGACACTGAAGCTTTCTTT. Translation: CASSTDRDTEAFF.

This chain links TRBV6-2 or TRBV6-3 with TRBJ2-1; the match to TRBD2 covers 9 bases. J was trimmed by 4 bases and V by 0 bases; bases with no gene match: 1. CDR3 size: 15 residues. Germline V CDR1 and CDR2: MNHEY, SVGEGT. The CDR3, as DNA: TGTGCCAGCAGTTACTCGCTAGCGGGGTACAATGAGCAGTTCTTC. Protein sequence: CASSYSLAGYNEQFF.